In its sample, the clone carrying this T cell receptor (beta chain) was seen a few times. Alongside a J-beta primer mix, a sample-barcoded 5' primer served in a second PCR lasting roughly 7 to 11 cycles. The template-switch adaptor was a 5' adaptor with 12 random nucleotides. It tagged each cDNA molecule. TCRdb itself ran the 5' RACE reads through MiXCR, one entry per CDR3 protein. Of about 1.6 million distinct CDR3 sequences in the sample, roughly 30% are singletons; the top ten hold about 11%. The sample is drawn from a study of blood T cells in healthy people across ages. Each donor supplied roughly 10 milliliters of peripheral blood. This CDR3 has 15 amino acids. V was cut by 5 bases and J by 1 base, with 13 bases left in between. Germline V CDR1 and CDR2: SGHAT, FQNNGV.

This TCR came from a woman younger than 45 in good health. Sequences were obtained from blood. The chain recombines TRBV11-2 with TRBJ2-3; tentatively, D is TRBD2 (5 bases). CDR3 loop: CASSLQDYGTDTQYF. CDR3 bases: TGTGCCAGCAGCCTGCAAGACTATGGCACAGATACGCAGTATTTT.